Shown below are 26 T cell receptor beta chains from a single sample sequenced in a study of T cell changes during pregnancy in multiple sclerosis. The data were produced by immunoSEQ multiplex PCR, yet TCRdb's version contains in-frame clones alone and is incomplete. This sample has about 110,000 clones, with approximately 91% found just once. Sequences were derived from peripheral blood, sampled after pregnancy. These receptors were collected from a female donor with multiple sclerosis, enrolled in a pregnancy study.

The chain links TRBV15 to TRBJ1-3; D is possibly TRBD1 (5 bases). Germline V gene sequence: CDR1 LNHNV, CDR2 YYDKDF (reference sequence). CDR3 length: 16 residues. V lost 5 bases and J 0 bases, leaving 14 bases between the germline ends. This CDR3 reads CATSPQAGLSGNTIYF. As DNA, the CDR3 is TGTGCCACCAGCCCCCAGGCGGGGCTCTCTGGAAACACCATATATTTT.

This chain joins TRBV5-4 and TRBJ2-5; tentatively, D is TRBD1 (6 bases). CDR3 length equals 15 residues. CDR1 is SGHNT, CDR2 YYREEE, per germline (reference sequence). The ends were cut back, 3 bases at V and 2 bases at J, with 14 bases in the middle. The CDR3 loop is CASSSYRTEQETQYF. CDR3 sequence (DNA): TGTGCCAGCAGCTCCTACCGGACAGAACAAGAGACCCAGTACTTC. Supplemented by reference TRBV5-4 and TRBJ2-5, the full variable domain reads ETGVTQSPTHLIKTRGQQVTLRCSSQSGHNTVSWYQQALGQGPQFIFQYYREEENGRGNFPPRFSGLQFPNYSSELNVNALELDDSALYLCASSSYRTEQETQYFGPGTRLLVL.

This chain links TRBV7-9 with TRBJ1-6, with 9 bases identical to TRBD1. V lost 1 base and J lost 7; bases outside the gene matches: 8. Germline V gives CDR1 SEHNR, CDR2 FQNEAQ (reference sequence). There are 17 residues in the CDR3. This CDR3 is CASSLGPTGGQNSPLHF. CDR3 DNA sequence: TGTGCCAGCAGCTTAGGCCCGACAGGGGGTCAGAATTCACCCCTCCACTTT.

CDR3 protein: CASSIRGTGQYGYTF. The CDR3 DNA is TGTGCCAGCAGTATCCGGGGGACAGGGCAATATGGCTACACCTTC. This rearrangement joins TRBV6-5 to TRBJ1-2; TRBD1 matches 9 bases. V lost 5 bases to trimming and J lost 5 bases; unmatched junction nucleotides: 9. Germline V gene data show CDR1 as MNHEY and CDR2 as SVGAGI. CDR3 size: 15 residues.

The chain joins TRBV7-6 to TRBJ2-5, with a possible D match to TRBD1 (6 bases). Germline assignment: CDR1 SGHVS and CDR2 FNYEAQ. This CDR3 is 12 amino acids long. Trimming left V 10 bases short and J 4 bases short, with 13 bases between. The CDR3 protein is CATGQLLETQYF. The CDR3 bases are TGTGCCACCGGACAGCTTCTAGAGACCCAGTACTTC.

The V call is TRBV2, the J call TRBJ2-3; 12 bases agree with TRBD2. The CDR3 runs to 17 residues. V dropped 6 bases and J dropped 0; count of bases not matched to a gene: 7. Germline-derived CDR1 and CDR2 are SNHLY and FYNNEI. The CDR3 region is CASRVRLAGASTDTQYF. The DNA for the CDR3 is TGTGCCAGCAGGGTTCGACTAGCGGGGGCTAGCACAGATACGCAGTATTTT.

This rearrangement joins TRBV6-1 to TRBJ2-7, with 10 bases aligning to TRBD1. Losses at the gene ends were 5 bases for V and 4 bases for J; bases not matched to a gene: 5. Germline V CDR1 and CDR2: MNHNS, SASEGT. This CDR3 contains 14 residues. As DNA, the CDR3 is TGTGCCAGCAGTACCGGGACAGGGGCTTACGAGCAGTACTTC. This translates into CASSTGTGAYEQYF.

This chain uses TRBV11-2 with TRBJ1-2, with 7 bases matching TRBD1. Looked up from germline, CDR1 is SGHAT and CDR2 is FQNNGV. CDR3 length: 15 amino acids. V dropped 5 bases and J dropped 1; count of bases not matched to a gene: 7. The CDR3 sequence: CASSRINRGNYGYTF. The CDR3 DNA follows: TGTGCCAGCAGCCGTATCAACAGGGGTAACTATGGCTACACCTTC.

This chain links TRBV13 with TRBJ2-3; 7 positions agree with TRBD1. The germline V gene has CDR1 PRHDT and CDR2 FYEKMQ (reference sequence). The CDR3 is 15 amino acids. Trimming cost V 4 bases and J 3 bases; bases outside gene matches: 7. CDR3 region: CASSSTGVRTDTQYF. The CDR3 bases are TGTGCCAGCAGCTCCACAGGGGTCAGAACAGATACGCAGTATTTT. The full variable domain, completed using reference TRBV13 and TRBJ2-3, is AAGVIQSPRHLIKEKRETATLKCYPIPRHDTVYWYQQGPGQDPQFLISFYEKMQSDKGSIPDRFSAQQFSDYHSELNMSSLELGDSALYFCASSSTGVRTDTQYFGPGTRLTVL.

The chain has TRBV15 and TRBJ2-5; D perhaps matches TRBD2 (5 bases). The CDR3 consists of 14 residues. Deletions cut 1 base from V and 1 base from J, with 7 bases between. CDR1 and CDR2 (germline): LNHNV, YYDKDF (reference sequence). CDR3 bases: TGTGCCACCAGCAGAGTCGGAGGCCAAGAGACCCAGTACTTC. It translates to CATSRVGGQETQYF.

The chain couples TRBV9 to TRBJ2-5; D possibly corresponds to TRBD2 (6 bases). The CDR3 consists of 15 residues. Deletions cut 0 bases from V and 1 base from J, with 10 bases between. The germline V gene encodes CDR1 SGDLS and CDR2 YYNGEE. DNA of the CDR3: TGTGCCAGCAGCGTAGCCGGGGGAGCCCAAGAGACCCAGTACTTC. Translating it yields CASSVAGGAQETQYF.

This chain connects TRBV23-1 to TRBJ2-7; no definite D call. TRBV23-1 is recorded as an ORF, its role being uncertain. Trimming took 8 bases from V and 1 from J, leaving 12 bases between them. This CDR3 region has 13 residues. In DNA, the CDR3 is TGCGCCAGCGTAGAAGACATTTCCTACGAGCAGTACTTC. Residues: CASVEDISYEQYF.

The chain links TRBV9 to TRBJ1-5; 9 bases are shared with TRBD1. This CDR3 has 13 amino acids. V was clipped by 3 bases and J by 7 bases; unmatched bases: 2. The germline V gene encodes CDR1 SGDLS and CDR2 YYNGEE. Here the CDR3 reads CASSAQGAQPQHF. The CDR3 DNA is TGTGCCAGCAGCGCACAGGGGGCACAGCCCCAGCATTTT.

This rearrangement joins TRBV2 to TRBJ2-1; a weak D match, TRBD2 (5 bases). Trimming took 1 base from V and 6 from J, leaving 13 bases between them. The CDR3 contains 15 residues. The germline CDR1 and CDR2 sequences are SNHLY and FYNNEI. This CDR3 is CASSEGLAGRNEQFF. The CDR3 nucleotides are TGTGCCAGCAGTGAAGGGCTAGCAGGACGCAATGAGCAGTTCTTC.

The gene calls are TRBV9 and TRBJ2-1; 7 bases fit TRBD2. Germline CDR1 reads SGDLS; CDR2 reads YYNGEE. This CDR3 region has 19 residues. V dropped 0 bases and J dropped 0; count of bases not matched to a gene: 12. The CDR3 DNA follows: TGTGCCAGCAGCGTAGGGACGGGAGGCCTGGGGTCCTCCTACAATGAGCAGTTCTTC. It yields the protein CASSVGTGGLGSSYNEQFF.

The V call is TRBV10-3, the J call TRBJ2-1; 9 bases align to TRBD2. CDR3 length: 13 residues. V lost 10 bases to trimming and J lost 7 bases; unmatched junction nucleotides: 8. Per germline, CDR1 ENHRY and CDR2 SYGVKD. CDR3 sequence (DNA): TGTGCCACTAGCGGGGCGCTCTTAAATGAGCAGTTCTTC. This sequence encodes CATSGALLNEQFF.

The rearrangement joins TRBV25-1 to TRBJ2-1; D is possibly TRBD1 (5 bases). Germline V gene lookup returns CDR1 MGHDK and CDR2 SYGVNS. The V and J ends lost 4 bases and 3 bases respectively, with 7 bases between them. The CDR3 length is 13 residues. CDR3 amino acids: CASSGRGYNEQFF. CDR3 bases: TGTGCCAGCAGTGGTAGGGGCTACAATGAGCAGTTCTTC.

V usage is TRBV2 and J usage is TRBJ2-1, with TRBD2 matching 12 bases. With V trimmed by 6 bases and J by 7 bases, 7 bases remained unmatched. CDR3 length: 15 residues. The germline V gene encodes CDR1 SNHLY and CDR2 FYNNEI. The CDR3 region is CASRGGLAGWNEQFF. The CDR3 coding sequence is TGTGCCAGCAGGGGTGGACTAGCGGGGTGGAATGAGCAGTTCTTC.

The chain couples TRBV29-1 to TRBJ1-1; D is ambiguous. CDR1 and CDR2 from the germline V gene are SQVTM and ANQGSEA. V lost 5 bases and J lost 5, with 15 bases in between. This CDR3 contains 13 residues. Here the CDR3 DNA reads TGCAGCGTTTCCTCCTCCGTCGGTACTGAAGCTTTCTTT. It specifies CSVSSSVGTEAFF. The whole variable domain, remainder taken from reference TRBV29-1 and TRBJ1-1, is SAVISQKPSRDICQRGTSLTIQCQVDSQVTMMFWYRQQPGQSLTLIATANQGSEATYESGFVIDKFPISRPNLTFSTLTVSNMSPEDSSIYLCSVSSSVGTEAFFGQGTRLTVV.

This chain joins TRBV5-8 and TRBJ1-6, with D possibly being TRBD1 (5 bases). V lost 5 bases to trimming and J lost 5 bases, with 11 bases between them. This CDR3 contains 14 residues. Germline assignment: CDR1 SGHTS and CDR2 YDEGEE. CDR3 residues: CASSLRGDNSPLHF. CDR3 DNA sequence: TGTGCCAGCAGTTTGAGGGGCGATAATTCACCCCTCCACTTT.

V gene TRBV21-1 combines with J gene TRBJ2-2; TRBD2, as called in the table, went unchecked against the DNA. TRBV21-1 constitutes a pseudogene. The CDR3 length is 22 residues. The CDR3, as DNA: TGTGCCAGCAGCCAAACGAAGACTAGCGGGGGCCTCCCTACCGCGAACACCGGGGAGCTGTTTTTT. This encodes CASSQTKTSGGLPTANTGELFF.

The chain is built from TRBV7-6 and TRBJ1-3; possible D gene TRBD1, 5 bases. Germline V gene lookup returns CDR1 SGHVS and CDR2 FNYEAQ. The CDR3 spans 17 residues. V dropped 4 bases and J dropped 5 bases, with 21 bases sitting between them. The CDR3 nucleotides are TGTGCCAGCAGCTCCTCAATGGGGGGGACGAGAAGAAACACCATATATTTT. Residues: CASSSSMGGTRRNTIYF.

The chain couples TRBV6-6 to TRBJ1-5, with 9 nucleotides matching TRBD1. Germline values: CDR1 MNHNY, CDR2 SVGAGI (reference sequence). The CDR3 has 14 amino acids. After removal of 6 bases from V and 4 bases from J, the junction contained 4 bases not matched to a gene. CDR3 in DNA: TGTGCCAGCAGAGGACAGGGGATTAATCAGCCCCAGCATTTT. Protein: CASRGQGINQPQHF.

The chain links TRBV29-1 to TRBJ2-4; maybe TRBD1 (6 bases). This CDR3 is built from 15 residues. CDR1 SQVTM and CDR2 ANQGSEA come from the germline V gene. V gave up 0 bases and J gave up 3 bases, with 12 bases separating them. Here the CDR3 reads CSVEDPGDRKNIQYF. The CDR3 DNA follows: TGCAGCGTTGAAGACCCAGGGGATCGCAAAAACATTCAGTACTTC.

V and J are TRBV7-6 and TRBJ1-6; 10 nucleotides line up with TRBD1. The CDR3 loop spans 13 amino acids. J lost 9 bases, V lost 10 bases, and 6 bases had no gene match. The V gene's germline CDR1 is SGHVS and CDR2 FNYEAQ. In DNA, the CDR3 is TGTGCCACCAGGACAGGGGGAGCTTCACCCCTCCACTTT. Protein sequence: CATRTGGASPLHF.

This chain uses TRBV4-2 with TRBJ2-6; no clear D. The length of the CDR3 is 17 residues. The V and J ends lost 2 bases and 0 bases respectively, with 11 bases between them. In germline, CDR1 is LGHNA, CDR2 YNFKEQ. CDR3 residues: CASSQSSSSSGANVLTF. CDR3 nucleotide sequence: TGTGCCAGCAGCCAATCTTCCTCCTCCTCTGGGGCCAACGTCCTGACTTTC.